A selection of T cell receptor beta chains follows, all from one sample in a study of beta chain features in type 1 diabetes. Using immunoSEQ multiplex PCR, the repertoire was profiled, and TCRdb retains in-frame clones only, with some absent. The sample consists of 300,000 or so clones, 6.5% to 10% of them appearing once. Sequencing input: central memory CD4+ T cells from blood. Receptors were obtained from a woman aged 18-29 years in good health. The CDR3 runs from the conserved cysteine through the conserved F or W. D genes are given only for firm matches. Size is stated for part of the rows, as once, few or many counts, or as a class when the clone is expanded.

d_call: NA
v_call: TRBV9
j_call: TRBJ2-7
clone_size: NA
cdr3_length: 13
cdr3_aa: CASSFGPNYEQYF
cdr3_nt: TGTGCCAGCTCGTTCGGACCAAACTACGAGCAGTACTTC

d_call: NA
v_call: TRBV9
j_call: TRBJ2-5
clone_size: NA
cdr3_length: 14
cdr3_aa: CASSSYIWDETQYF
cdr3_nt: TGTGCCAGCAGCTCCTACATCTGGGACGAGACCCAGTACTTC

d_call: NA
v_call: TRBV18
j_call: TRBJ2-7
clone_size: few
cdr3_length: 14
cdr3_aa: CASSPEGLSLEQYF
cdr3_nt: TGTGCCAGCTCACCGGAGGGACTCTCGTTGGAGCAGTACTTC

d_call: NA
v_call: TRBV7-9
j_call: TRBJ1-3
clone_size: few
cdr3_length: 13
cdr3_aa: CASSWGLGNTIYF
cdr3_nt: TGTGCCAGCAGCTGGGGGCTGGGAAACACCATATATTTT

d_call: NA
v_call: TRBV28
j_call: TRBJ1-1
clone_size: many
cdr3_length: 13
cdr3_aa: CASSLTGNTEAFF
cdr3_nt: TGTGCCAGCAGTTTAACGGGGAACACTGAAGCTTTCTTT

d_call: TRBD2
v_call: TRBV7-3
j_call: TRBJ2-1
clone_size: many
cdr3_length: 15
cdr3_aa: CASSLSGGEYNEQFF
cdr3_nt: TGTGCCAGCAGCTTATCGGGAGGAGAGTACAATGAGCAGTTCTTC

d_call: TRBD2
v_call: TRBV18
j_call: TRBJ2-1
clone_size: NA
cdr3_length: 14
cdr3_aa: CASSGTSVYNEQFF
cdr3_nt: TGTGCCAGCTCCGGGACTAGCGTCTACAATGAGCAGTTCTTC

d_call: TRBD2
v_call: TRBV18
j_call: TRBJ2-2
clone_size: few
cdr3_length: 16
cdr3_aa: CASSPPSSGNTGELFF
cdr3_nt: TGTGCCAGCTCACCACCGTCTAGCGGGAACACCGGGGAGCTGTTTTTT

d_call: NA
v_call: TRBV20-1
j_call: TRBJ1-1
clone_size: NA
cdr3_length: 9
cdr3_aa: CKTSTEAFF
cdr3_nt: TGCAAGACTAGCACTGAAGCTTTCTTT

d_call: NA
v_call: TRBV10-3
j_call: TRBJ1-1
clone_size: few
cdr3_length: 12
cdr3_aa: CASQALNTEAFF
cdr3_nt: TGTGCCAGCCAGGCGTTGAACACTGAAGCTTTCTTT

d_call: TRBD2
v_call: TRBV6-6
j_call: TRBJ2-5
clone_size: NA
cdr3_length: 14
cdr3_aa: CASSSTAGARTQYF
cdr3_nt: TGTGCCAGCAGTTCCACAGCGGGAGCAAGGACCCAGTACTTC

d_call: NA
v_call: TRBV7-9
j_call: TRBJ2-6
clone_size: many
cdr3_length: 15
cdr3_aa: CASSSHRAGANVLTF
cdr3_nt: TGTGCCAGCAGCTCTCACAGGGCTGGGGCCAACGTCCTGACTTTC

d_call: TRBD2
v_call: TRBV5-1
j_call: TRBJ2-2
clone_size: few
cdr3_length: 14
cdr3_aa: CASSGLATTGELFF
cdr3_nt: TGCGCCAGCTCGGGACTAGCGACCACCGGGGAGCTGTTTTTT

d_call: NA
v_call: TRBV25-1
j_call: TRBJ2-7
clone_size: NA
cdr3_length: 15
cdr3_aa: CASSGREQETYEQYF
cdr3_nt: TGTGCCAGCAGTGGACGGGAACAGGAGACCTACGAGCAGTACTTC